This TCR beta chain was obtained from a study of metastatic and nonmetastatic thyroid tumors. Study at large: The study looked at repertoires side by side in blood and in tumor or nodule tissue from malignant and benign thyroid patients.

This clone qualifies as medium-sized. Each patient went into thyroid surgery without having received any treatment. TCRdb re-called the PCR reads via MiXCR. The data show about 14,000 clones, with just over 25% seen just once and approximately 11% held by the top ten. Germline V gives CDR1 GTSNPN, CDR2 SVGIG (reference sequence). Between the trimmed V and J ends, which lost 3 bases and 7 bases, there was a span of 18 bases. This CDR3 spans 14 amino acids. The rearrangement links TRBV30 to TRBJ1-1; perhaps TRBD1 as D (5 bases). This clonotype was obtained from a female donor with papillary thyroid cancer or a benign thyroid nodule (not recorded which). Some clones in this sample may be carry-over from other donors' samples. Specimen: tumor tissue. CDR3 bases: TGTGCCTGGAGGGCGGGGGGGATACACGGTGAAGCTTTCTTT. Translating it yields CAWRAGGIHGEAFF.